The present entry profiles one TCR beta chain with its context. Antigen unknown. The data stem from a study of beta chain features in type 1 diabetes. Across the whole study: Analysis included around 110,000,000 sorted cells drawn from all samples.

The investigators reverse transcribed all of the isolated RNA, so they sequenced expressed TCRB transcripts. Generated by immunoSEQ multiplex PCR, the TCRdb table keeps only in-frame clones and is missing some. The table records 300,000 to 350,000 clones, 12% to 15% of them present only once. Germline lookup yields CDR1 ENHRY and CDR2 SYGVKD. This CDR3 comprises 17 residues. V lost 3 bases and J lost 8, with 23 bases in between. Overall study findings and caveats: A potential influence of HLA type upon TCRB rearrangement remained unresolved herein. Moderately but significantly shorter TCRB CDR3s were found in Type 1 diabetes patients in all four CD4+ subsets. Sequencing the cDNA could make cells with high TCR expression show up more than they should.

The chain is built from TRBV10-3 and TRBJ1-5; D gene uncertain. The sequence derives from a man aged 25-45 years in good health. Sequenced: central memory CD4+ T cells from blood. This CDR3 is CAISEFGPQIFSEPQHF. CDR3 coding DNA: TGTGCCATCAGTGAATTCGGCCCGCAAATCTTTTCGGAGCCCCAGCATTTT.